The clone carrying this TCR beta chain appeared once. What it binds is not known. Germline V lookup: CDR1 SGHTA, CDR2 FQGNSA. V was clipped by 2 bases and J by 1 base, with 8 bases between them. This CDR3 has 15 residues. The data were taken from a study of cytomegalovirus exposure and HLA in healthy donors. Background on the study: In an early release, HLA-typed donors contributed 77 million or so unique TCR sequences.

Study results and caveats: A later analysis found TCR association rates differed by HLA locus, highest for DRB1 and lowest for HLA-C. Reports credit the classifier with highly specific, highly sensitive diagnosis of cytomegalovirus status.

The PCR used 60 Vbeta and 13 Jbeta primers. Profiled with immunoSEQ multiplex PCR; TCRdb holds only in-frame clones, not every one. The sample consists of fewer than 150,000 clones, roughly 79% of them appearing once. Sequences were obtained from PBMCs. The sequence was collected from a male donor in good health and CMV-seronegative. The chain recombines TRBV7-2 with TRBJ2-2, with D hard to call. The CDR3 sequence is CASSLNTGNTGELFF. The CDR3 nucleotides are TGTGCCAGCAGCTTAAATACCGGGAACACCGGGGAGCTGTTTTTT.